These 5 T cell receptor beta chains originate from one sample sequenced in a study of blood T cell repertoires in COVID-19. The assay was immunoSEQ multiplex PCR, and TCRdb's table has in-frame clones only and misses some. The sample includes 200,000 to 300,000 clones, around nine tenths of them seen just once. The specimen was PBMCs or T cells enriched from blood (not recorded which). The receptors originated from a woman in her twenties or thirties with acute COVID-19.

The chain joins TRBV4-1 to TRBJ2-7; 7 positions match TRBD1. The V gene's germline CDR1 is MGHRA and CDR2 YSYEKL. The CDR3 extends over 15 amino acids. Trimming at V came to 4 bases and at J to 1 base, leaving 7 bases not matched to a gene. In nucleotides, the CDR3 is TGCGCCAGCAGCCGGAGACAGGGCGGGTCCTACGAGCAGTACTTC. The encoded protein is CASSRRQGGSYEQYF.

CDR3 nucleotides: TGCGCCAGCAGCTGGTGGACCGACCGGGGAGAGACCCAGTACTTC. Amino acids: CASSWWTDRGETQYF. The V call is TRBV5-1, the J call TRBJ2-5; tentatively, D is TRBD2 (5 bases). Germline V gene data show CDR1 as SGHRS and CDR2 as YFSETQ. V lost 3 bases and J lost 4, with 16 bases in between. This CDR3 has 15 amino acids.

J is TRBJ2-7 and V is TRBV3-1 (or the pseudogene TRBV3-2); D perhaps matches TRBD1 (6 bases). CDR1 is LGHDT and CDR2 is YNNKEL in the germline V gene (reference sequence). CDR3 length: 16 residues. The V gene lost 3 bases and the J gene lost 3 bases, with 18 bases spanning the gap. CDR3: CASSHRPGHSLYEQYF. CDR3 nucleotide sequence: TGTGCCAGCAGCCATCGGCCGGGACACTCCCTCTACGAGCAGTACTTC.

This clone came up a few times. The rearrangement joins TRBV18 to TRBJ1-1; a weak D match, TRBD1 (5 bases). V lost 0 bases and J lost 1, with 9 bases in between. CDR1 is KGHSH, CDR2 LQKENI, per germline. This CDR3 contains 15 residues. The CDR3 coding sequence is TGTGCCAGCTCACCACCGGGGCAGGGGAACACTGAAGCTTTCTTT. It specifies CASSPPGQGNTEAFF.

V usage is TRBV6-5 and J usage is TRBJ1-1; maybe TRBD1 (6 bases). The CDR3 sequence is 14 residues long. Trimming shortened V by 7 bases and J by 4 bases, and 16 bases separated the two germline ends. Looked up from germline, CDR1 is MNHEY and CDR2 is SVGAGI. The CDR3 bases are TGTGCCAGCACTCATAACAGGGCCGTCACTGAAGCTTTCTTT. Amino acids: CASTHNRAVTEAFF.